Below are 4 T cell receptor beta chains sequenced from a single sample in a study of T cell responses to AZD1222 COVID-19 vaccine. Using immunoSEQ multiplex PCR, the repertoire was profiled, and TCRdb retains in-frame clones only, with some absent. In the table there are 150,000 to 200,000 clones, 88% of which are singletons. This material consisted of peripheral blood, taken 28 days after the second AZD1222 dose. These TCRs come from an adult who received the AZD1222 COVID-19 vaccine.

This clone appeared a few times. The chain combines TRBV6-2 or TRBV6-3 with TRBJ1-6; D perhaps matches TRBD1 (5 bases). V gave up 2 bases and J gave up 10 bases, with 9 bases separating them. The CDR3 is made up of 13 amino acids. The germline V gene has CDR1 MNHEY and CDR2 SVGEGT. CDR3 DNA: TGTGCCAGCAGTTACCGAACAGGATCACCCCTCCACTTT. This encodes CASSYRTGSPLHF.

In this sample, this clone turned up once. The chain is built from TRBV27 and TRBJ2-7; TRBD1 or TRBD2 may be the D gene (5 bases each). This CDR3 is built from 14 residues. V shed 5 bases and J shed 2 bases, with 13 bases lying between them. The germline V gene has CDR1 MNHEY and CDR2 SMNVEV (reference sequence). The CDR3 region is CASSALGVTYEQYF. DNA of the CDR3: TGTGCCAGCAGTGCCCTGGGGGTTACCTACGAGCAGTACTTC.

The chain uses TRBV27 and TRBJ2-1; D may be TRBD2 (6 bases). V was trimmed by 5 bases and J by 4 bases, leaving 24 bases between them. The CDR3 is 18 residues long. The germline CDR1 and CDR2 sequences are MNHEY and SMNVEV (reference sequence). CDR3 protein: CASSPRAWGRREYNEQFF. CDR3 in DNA: TGTGCCAGCAGTCCAAGGGCCTGGGGTAGGAGGGAATACAATGAGCAGTTCTTC.

This rearrangement joins TRBV6-2 or TRBV6-3 to TRBJ1-5; no clear D gene. With 2 bases removed from V and 3 bases from J, the gap between germline ends came to 8 bases. This CDR3 has 14 amino acids. CDR1 is MNHEY, CDR2 SVGEGT, per germline. This CDR3 is CASSYGGDNQPQHF. The CDR3 DNA reads TGTGCCAGCAGTTACGGTGGGGACAATCAGCCCCAGCATTTT.